This is a list of T cell receptor beta chains from one sample in a study of vaccination and CD4 T cells after COVID-19. No cognate antigen is known for these TCRs. TCRdb independently ran MiXCR on the PCR reads; one entry per CDR3 protein. The sample lists approximately 14,000 distinct CDR3 sequences; 53% were seen once. Specimen: CD4+ T cells from blood, cultured in vitro. These receptor sequences come from a human donor who had recovered from COVID-19. CDR3s include the opening cysteine and the closing phenylalanine or tryptophan. A D gene is named only where the DNA matches it firmly. For some rows the clone size is stated as once, few or many, or as a class when expanded; others skip it.

v_call: TRBV12-3/TRBV12-4
clone_size: few
d_call: .
j_call: TRBJ2-3
cdr3_aa: CASSPGADTQYF
cdr3_nt: TGTGCCAGCAGTCCGGGGGCAGATACGCAGTATTTT

v_call: TRBV29-1
clone_size: .
d_call: TRBD2
j_call: TRBJ2-5
cdr3_aa: CSGGLSQETQYF
cdr3_nt: TGCAGCGGGGGACTATCCCAAGAGACCCAGTACTTC

v_call: TRBV7-9
clone_size: few
d_call: .
j_call: TRBJ1-2
cdr3_aa: CASSLVGGYGYTF
cdr3_nt: TGTGCCAGCAGCTTAGTAGGCGGCTATGGCTACACCTTC

v_call: TRBV6-1
clone_size: .
d_call: TRBD1
j_call: TRBJ1-2
cdr3_aa: CASLIGTEVNGYTF
cdr3_nt: TGTGCCAGCTTAATCGGGACAGAGGTAAATGGCTACACCTTC

v_call: TRBV7-6
clone_size: .
d_call: TRBD2
j_call: TRBJ2-2
cdr3_aa: CASSWTSGRAGELFF
cdr3_nt: TGTGCCAGCAGCTGGACTAGCGGGAGGGCCGGGGAGCTGTTTTTT

v_call: TRBV19
clone_size: .
d_call: .
j_call: TRBJ2-1
cdr3_aa: CASSHRATNEQFF
cdr3_nt: TGTGCCAGTAGTCATCGGGCTACGAATGAGCAGTTCTTC

v_call: TRBV12-3/TRBV12-4
clone_size: .
d_call: TRBD1
j_call: TRBJ2-7
cdr3_aa: CASSHEQGALREQYF
cdr3_nt: TGTGCCAGCAGTCACGAACAGGGGGCGCTTAGAGAGCAGTACTTC

v_call: TRBV18
clone_size: .
d_call: .
j_call: TRBJ1-3
cdr3_aa: CASSPKQSSGNTIYF
cdr3_nt: TGTGCCAGCTCACCGAAGCAGAGCTCTGGAAACACCATATATTTT

v_call: TRBV2
clone_size: few
d_call: TRBD2
j_call: TRBJ2-5
cdr3_aa: CASSSGLAGEAETQYF
cdr3_nt: TGTGCCAGCAGCTCGGGACTAGCGGGAGAGGCGGAGACCCAGTACTTC

v_call: TRBV7-9
clone_size: few
d_call: .
j_call: TRBJ1-5
cdr3_aa: CASSLGGRGSQHF
cdr3_nt: TGTGCCAGCAGCTTAGGAGGGCGCGGATCCCAGCATTTT

v_call: TRBV20-1
clone_size: .
d_call: TRBD1
j_call: TRBJ2-7
cdr3_aa: CSASPGTAFSYEQYF
cdr3_nt: TGCAGTGCTAGCCCGGGGACAGCCTTTTCCTACGAGCAGTACTTC

v_call: TRBV19
clone_size: few
d_call: .
j_call: TRBJ2-2
cdr3_aa: CASRKPYPNTGELFF
cdr3_nt: TGTGCCAGTAGGAAACCCTACCCGAACACCGGGGAGCTGTTTTTT

v_call: TRBV25-1
clone_size: few
d_call: TRBD1
j_call: TRBJ2-3
cdr3_aa: CASSLGQVTDTQYF
cdr3_nt: TGTGCCAGCAGTTTAGGACAGGTCACAGATACGCAGTATTTT

v_call: TRBV20-1
clone_size: .
d_call: .
j_call: TRBJ2-5
cdr3_aa: CSARAAAEETQYF
cdr3_nt: TGCAGTGCTAGAGCCGCAGCGGAAGAGACCCAGTACTTC

v_call: TRBV6-1
clone_size: .
d_call: TRBD2
j_call: TRBJ2-3
cdr3_aa: CASSDDYSGSTDTQYF
cdr3_nt: TGTGCCAGCAGTGATGATTATAGCGGGAGCACAGATACGCAGTATTTT

v_call: TRBV7-3
clone_size: .
d_call: .
j_call: TRBJ1-6
cdr3_aa: CASSLGFSNSPLHF
cdr3_nt: TGTGCCAGCAGCTTAGGTTTTTCTAATTCACCCCTCCACTTT

v_call: TRBV4-2
clone_size: .
d_call: .
j_call: TRBJ2-5
cdr3_aa: CASSLGTQETQYF
cdr3_nt: TGTGCCAGCAGCCTAGGGACCCAAGAGACCCAGTACTTC

v_call: TRBV20-1
clone_size: .
d_call: TRBD2
j_call: TRBJ2-7
cdr3_aa: CSATREGPFYEQYF
cdr3_nt: TGCAGTGCTACCCGGGAGGGCCCTTTCTACGAGCAGTACTTC

v_call: TRBV29-1
clone_size: .
d_call: .
j_call: TRBJ2-1
cdr3_aa: CSARTGPINEQFF
cdr3_nt: TGCAGCGCCCGGACTGGACCTATCAATGAGCAGTTCTTC

v_call: TRBV7-9
clone_size: few
d_call: .
j_call: TRBJ2-2
cdr3_aa: CASSLGANTGELFF
cdr3_nt: TGTGCCAGCAGCTTAGGCGCGAACACCGGGGAGCTGTTTTTT

v_call: TRBV28
clone_size: .
d_call: .
j_call: TRBJ2-7
cdr3_aa: CASKRDLPYEQYF
cdr3_nt: TGTGCCAGCAAAAGGGACTTGCCCTACGAGCAGTACTTC

v_call: TRBV6-5
clone_size: .
d_call: .
j_call: TRBJ2-5
cdr3_aa: CASGFGQETQYF
cdr3_nt: TGTGCCAGCGGTTTCGGCCAAGAGACCCAGTACTTC

v_call: TRBV6-1
clone_size: .
d_call: .
j_call: TRBJ2-3
cdr3_aa: CASSTGPQGTQYF
cdr3_nt: TGTGCCAGCAGTACGGGACCGCAGGGTACGCAGTATTTT

v_call: TRBV20-1
clone_size: .
d_call: .
j_call: TRBJ2-5
cdr3_aa: CSARRGSVETQYF
cdr3_nt: TGCAGTGCTAGACGAGGGAGTGTTGAGACCCAGTACTTC

v_call: TRBV5-4
clone_size: .
d_call: TRBD2
j_call: TRBJ2-5
cdr3_aa: CASSAIGGGRSQETQYF
cdr3_nt: TGTGCCAGCAGCGCAATTGGGGGGGGACGGAGCCAAGAGACCCAGTACTTC

v_call: TRBV6-5
clone_size: .
d_call: TRBD1
j_call: TRBJ2-2
cdr3_aa: CASSYSGGSGELFF
cdr3_nt: TGTGCCAGCAGTTATTCAGGGGGAAGCGGGGAGCTGTTTTTT

v_call: TRBV6-2/TRBV6-3
clone_size: .
d_call: .
j_call: TRBJ1-3
cdr3_aa: CASSSSPGTGNTIYF
cdr3_nt: TGTGCCAGCAGCTCGTCGCCCGGGACTGGAAACACCATATATTTT

v_call: TRBV19
clone_size: .
d_call: .
j_call: TRBJ1-5
cdr3_aa: CASSPDTGGNQPQHF
cdr3_nt: TGTGCCAGTAGTCCCGACACGGGAGGCAATCAGCCCCAGCATTTT

v_call: TRBV2
clone_size: few
d_call: TRBD2
j_call: TRBJ2-5
cdr3_aa: CASSGGWETQYF
cdr3_nt: TGTGCCAGCAGCGGGGGGTGGGAGACCCAGTACTTC

v_call: TRBV6-1
clone_size: few
d_call: TRBD2
j_call: TRBJ2-5
cdr3_aa: CASSGGNQETQYF
cdr3_nt: TGTGCCAGCAGCGGGGGGAACCAAGAGACCCAGTACTTC

v_call: TRBV7-2
clone_size: few
d_call: .
j_call: TRBJ2-1
cdr3_aa: CASSLVDGPVGEQFF
cdr3_nt: TGTGCCAGCAGCTTAGTAGACGGGCCTGTGGGTGAGCAGTTCTTC

v_call: TRBV24-1
clone_size: .
d_call: .
j_call: TRBJ1-2
cdr3_aa: CATSGRTVEYGYTF
cdr3_nt: TGTGCCACCAGTGGGAGGACAGTGGAGTATGGCTACACCTTC

v_call: TRBV20-1
clone_size: .
d_call: TRBD1
j_call: TRBJ1-1
cdr3_aa: CSARDPNRGLTEAFF
cdr3_nt: TGCAGTGCTAGAGACCCTAACAGGGGGCTCACTGAAGCTTTCTTT

v_call: TRBV28
clone_size: .
d_call: .
j_call: TRBJ1-1
cdr3_aa: CASSGGTMNTEAFF
cdr3_nt: TGTGCCAGCAGTGGCGGAACCATGAACACTGAAGCTTTCTTT

v_call: TRBV20-1
clone_size: .
d_call: TRBD2
j_call: TRBJ2-1
cdr3_aa: CSASHLRTSLDEQFF
cdr3_nt: TGCAGTGCTAGTCACCTCAGGACTAGCCTCGATGAGCAGTTCTTC

v_call: TRBV20-1
clone_size: .
d_call: TRBD1
j_call: TRBJ2-1
cdr3_aa: CSARDTRGTTGGGEQFF
cdr3_nt: TGCAGTGCTAGAGACACCCGGGGGACGACAGGGGGCGGTGAGCAGTTCTTC

v_call: TRBV20-1
clone_size: few
d_call: .
j_call: TRBJ1-6
cdr3_aa: CSARERRDKFNSPLHF
cdr3_nt: TGCAGTGCTAGAGAGCGCCGGGACAAGTTTAATTCACCCCTCCACTTT